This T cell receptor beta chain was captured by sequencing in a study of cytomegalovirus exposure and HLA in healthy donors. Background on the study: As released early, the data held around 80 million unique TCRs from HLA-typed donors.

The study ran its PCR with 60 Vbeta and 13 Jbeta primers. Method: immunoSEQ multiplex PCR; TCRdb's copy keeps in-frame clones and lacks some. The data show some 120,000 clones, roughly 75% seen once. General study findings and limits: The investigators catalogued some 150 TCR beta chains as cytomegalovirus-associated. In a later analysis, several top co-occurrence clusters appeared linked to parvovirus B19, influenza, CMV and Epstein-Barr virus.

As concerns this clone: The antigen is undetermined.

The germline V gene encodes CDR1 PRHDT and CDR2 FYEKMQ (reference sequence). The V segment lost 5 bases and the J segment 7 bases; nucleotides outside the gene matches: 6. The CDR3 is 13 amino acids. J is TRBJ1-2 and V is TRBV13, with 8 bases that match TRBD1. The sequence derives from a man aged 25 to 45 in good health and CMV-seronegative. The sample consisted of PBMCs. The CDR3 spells CASSTRTGSGYTF. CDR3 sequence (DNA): TGTGCCAGCAGCACCCGGACAGGGAGTGGCTACACCTTC.